The 2 T cell receptor beta chains listed next were all sequenced from one sample in a study of blood T cell repertoires in COVID-19. Sequencing was performed with immunoSEQ multiplex PCR; in TCRdb, only in-frame clones are kept and a portion is missing. This table has approximately 180,000 clones, 75% to 85% appearing once. Input material: PBMCs or T cells enriched from blood (not recorded which). These receptor sequences come from a woman between 50 and 59 years old with acute COVID-19.

The chain links TRBV5-4 to TRBJ2-6; D remains ambiguous. The CDR3 is 15 residues long. Trimming removed 3 bases from V and 0 bases from J, with 7 bases in between. The germline CDR1 and CDR2 sequences are SGHNT and YYREEE (reference sequence). CDR3 DNA: TGTGCCAGCAGCTCACATTTCTCTGGGGCCAACGTCCTGACTTTC. Its translation: CASSSHFSGANVLTF.

The V call is TRBV7-6, the J call TRBJ1-1; TRBD1 agrees at 7 bases. Germline CDR1 and CDR2: SGHVS and FNYEAQ. Trimming removed 3 bases from V and 1 base from J; junction bases left unmatched: 5. The CDR3 has 15 residues. Here the CDR3 reads CASSFGDRRNTEAFF. The CDR3 DNA sequence: TGTGCCAGCAGCTTTGGGGACAGAAGGAACACTGAAGCTTTCTTT.